This paragraph covers one T cell receptor beta chain sequence. The target antigen is unknown. About 310,000 cells per CD8+ T cell subset were flow-sorted in triplicate. This sample was included in a study of CXCR3-negative and CXCR3-positive naive CD8 T cells. Per the germline V gene, CDR1 is SGHTA and CDR2 is FQGNSA. This CDR3 spans 18 amino acids. UMI-labeled TRB cDNA libraries were prepared by 5' RACE. No DNA is given; TCRdb re-called the 5' RACE reads and lists each CDR3 protein once. This sample's table reports over 95,000 distinct CDR3 sequences. Study-level findings and limits: A higher hydrophobicity marked the TRB CDR3s of CXCR3-positive naive cells versus CXCR3-negative naive cells. Most assays used freshly isolated PBMCs, as cryopreservation partially reduced CXCR3.

Sequenced input: naive CXCR3+ CD8+ T cells from blood. Subset indicated: CD45RO-CCR7+CD27+CD95- naive CD8+ T cells expressing CXCR3 (TNR3+). The receptor was derived from a human donor in good health. Some clones in this sample may be carry-over from other donors' samples. V and J are TRBV7-2 and TRBJ1-5; TCRdb names TRBD1, which stays unverified in the absence of DNA. The CDR3 sequence is CASSLSGPGTGGNQPQHF.